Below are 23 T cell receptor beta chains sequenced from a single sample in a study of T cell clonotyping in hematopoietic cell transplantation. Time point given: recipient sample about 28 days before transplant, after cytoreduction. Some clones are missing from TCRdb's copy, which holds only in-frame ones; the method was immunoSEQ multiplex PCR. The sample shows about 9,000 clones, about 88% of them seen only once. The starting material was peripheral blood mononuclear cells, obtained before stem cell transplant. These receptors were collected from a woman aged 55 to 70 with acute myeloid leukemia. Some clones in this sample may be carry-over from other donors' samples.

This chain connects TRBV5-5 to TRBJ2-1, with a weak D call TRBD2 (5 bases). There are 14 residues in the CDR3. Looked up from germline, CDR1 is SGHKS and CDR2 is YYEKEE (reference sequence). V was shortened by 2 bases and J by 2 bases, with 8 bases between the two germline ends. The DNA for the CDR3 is TGTGCCAGCAGCTTATTACTAGCCTACAATGAGCAGTTCTTC. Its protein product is CASSLLLAYNEQFF.

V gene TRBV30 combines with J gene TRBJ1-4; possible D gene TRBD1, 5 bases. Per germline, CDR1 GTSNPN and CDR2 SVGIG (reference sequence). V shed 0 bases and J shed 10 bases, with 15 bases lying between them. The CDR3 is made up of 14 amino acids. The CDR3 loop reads CAWSVRQGFGKLFF. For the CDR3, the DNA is TGTGCCTGGAGTGTACGGCAGGGCTTCGGAAAACTGTTTTTT.

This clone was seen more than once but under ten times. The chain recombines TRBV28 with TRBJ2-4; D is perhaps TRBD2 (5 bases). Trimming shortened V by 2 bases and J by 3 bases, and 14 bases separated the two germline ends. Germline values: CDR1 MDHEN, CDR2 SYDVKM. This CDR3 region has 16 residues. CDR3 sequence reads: CASSLPSSTDKNIQYF. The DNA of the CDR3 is TGTGCCAGCAGTTTACCCTCTAGCACCGACAAAAACATTCAGTACTTC.

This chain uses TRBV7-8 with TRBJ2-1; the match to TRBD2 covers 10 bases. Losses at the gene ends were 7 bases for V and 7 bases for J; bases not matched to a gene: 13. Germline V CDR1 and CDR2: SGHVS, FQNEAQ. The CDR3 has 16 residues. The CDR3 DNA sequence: TGTGCCAGCAATGTGGGGAAACTAGCGGGGCCGAATGAGCAGTTCTTC. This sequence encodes CASNVGKLAGPNEQFF.

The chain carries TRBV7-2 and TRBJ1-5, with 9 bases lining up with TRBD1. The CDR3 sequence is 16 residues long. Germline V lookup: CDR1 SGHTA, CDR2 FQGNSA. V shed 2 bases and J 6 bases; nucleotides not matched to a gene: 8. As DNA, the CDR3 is TGTGCCAGCAGCTTAAAGGGGACAGGGACGGGTCAGCCCCAGCATTTT. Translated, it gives CASSLKGTGTGQPQHF.

The chain's CDR3 is CASSVVLSGSTDTQYF. CDR3 DNA sequence: TGTGCCAGCAGCGTAGTTCTGAGCGGGAGCACAGATACGCAGTATTTT. This rearrangement joins TRBV9 to TRBJ2-3; possibly TRBD2 for D (6 bases). This CDR3 comprises 16 residues. CDR1 and CDR2 from the germline V gene are SGDLS and YYNGEE. Trimming took off 0 bases at V and 0 bases at J, with 11 bases between the two ends.

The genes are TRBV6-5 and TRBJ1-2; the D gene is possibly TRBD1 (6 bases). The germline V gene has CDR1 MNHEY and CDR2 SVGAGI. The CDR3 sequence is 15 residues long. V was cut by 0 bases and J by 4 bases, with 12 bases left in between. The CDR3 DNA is TGTGCCAGCAGTTACTCGACGGACAGAACCTATGGCTACACCTTC. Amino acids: CASSYSTDRTYGYTF.

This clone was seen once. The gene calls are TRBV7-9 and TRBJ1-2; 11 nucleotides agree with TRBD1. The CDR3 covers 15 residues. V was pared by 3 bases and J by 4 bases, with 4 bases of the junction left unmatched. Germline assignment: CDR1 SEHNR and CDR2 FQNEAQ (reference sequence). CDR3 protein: CASSFGQGASYGYTF. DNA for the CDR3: TGTGCCAGCAGCTTCGGACAGGGGGCGAGCTATGGCTACACCTTC.

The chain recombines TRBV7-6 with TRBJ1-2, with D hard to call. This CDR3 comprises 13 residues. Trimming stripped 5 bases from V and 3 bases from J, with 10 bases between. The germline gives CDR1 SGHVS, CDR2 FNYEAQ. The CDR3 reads CASSPAEHYGYTF. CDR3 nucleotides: TGTGCCAGCAGCCCTGCCGAACACTATGGCTACACCTTC.

This CDR3 reads CASTSRAREDYGYTF. In DNA, the CDR3 is TGTGCCAGCACCTCGAGGGCAAGGGAGGACTATGGCTACACCTTC. The chain joins TRBV11-2 to TRBJ1-2, with D unresolved. V lost 7 bases and J lost 3, with 18 bases in between. The CDR3 is 15 amino acids. Germline V gene sequence: CDR1 SGHAT, CDR2 FQNNGV.

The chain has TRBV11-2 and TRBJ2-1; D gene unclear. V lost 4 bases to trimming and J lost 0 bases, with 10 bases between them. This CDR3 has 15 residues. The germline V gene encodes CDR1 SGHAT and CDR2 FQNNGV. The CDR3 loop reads CASSSSSSSYNEQFF. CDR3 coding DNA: TGTGCCAGCAGCTCCTCTAGTAGCTCCTACAATGAGCAGTTCTTC.

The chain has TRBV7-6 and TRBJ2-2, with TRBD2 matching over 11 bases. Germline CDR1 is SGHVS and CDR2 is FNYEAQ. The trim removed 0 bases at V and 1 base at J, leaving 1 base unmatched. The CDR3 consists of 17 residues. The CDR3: CASSLAGTSGNTGELFF. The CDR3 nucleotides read TGTGCCAGCAGCTTAGCGGGGACTAGCGGGAACACCGGGGAGCTGTTTTTT.

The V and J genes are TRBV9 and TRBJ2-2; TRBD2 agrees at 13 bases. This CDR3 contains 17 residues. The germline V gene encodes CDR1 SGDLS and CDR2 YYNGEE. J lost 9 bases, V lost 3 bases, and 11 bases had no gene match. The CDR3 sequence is CASSAPLAGGVVWELFF. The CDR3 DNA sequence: TGTGCCAGCAGCGCGCCACTAGCGGGAGGGGTGGTATGGGAGCTGTTTTTT.

The DNA for the CDR3 is TGTGCCAGCAGTCTGCCGACTAGCGGAGAGACCCAGTACTTC. Its protein is CASSLPTSGETQYF. The chain is built from TRBV28 and TRBJ2-5, with 9 bases lining up with TRBD2. Germline V lookup: CDR1 MDHEN, CDR2 SYDVKM. J was trimmed by 4 bases and V by 5 bases; bases with no gene match: 5. This CDR3 contains 14 residues.

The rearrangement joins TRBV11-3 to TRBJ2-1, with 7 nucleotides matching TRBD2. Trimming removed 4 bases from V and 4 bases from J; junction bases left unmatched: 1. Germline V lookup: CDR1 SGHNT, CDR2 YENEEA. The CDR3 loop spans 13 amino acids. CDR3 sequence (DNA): TGTGCCAGCAGCTCGGGGGGTTACAATGAGCAGTTCTTC. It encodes CASSSGGYNEQFF.

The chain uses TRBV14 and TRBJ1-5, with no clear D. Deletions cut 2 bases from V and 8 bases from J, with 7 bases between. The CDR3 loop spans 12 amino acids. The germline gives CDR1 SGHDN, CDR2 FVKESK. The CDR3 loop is CASSQWGEPQHF. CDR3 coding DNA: TGTGCCAGCAGCCAATGGGGTGAGCCCCAGCATTTT.

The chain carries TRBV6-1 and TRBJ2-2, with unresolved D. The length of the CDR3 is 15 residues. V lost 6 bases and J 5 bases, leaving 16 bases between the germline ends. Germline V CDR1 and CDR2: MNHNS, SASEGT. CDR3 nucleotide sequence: TGTGCCAGCAGACTCCTTAGGCAGAGTACCGGGGAGCTGTTTTTT. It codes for CASRLLRQSTGELFF.

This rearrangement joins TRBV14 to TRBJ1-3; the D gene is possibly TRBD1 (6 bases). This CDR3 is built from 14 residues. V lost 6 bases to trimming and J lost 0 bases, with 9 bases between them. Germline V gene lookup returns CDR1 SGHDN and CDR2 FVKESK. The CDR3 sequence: CASRFRGSGNTIYF. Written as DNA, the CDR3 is TGTGCCAGCAGATTCAGGGGCTCTGGAAACACCATATATTTT.

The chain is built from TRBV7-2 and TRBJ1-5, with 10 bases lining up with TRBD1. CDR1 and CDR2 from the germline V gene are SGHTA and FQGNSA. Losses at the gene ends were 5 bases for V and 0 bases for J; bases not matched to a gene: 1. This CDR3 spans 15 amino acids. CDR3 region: CASSRTGGSNQPQHF. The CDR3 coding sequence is TGTGCCAGCAGCCGGACAGGGGGTAGCAATCAGCCCCAGCATTTT.

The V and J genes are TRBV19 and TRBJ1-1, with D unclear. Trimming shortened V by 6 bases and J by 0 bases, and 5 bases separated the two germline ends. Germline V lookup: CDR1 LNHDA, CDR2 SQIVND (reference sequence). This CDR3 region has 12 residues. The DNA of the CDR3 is TGTGCCAGTAGCGCGATGAACACTGAAGCTTTCTTT. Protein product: CASSAMNTEAFF. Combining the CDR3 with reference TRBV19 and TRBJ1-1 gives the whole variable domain DGGITQSPKYLFRKEGQNVTLSCEQNLNHDAMYWYRQDPGQGLRLIYYSQIVNDFQKGDIAEGYSVSREKKESFPLTVTSAQKNPTAFYLCASSAMNTEAFFGQGTRLTVV.

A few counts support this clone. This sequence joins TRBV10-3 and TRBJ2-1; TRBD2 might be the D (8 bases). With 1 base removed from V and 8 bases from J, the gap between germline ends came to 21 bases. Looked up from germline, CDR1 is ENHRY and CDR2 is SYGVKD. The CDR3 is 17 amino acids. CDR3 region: CAISEFPGGQTSDEQFF. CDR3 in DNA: TGTGCCATCAGTGAGTTTCCAGGGGGGCAGACTAGCGATGAGCAGTTCTTC.

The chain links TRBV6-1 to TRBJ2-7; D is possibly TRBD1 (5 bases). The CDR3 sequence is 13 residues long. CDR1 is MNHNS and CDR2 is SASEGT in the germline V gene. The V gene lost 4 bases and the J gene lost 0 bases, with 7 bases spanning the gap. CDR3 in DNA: TGTGCCAGCAGTGTAGGGGTCTCCTACGAGCAGTACTTC. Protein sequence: CASSVGVSYEQYF.

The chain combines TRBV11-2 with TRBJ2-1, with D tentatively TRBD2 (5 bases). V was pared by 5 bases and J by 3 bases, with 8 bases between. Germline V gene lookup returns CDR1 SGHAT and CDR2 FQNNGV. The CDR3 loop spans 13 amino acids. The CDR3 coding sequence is TGTGCCAGCAGCCCCGGGAACTACAATGAGCAGTTCTTC. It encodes CASSPGNYNEQFF.